The clone carrying this TCR beta chain was seen only once. This sample stems from a study of molecular identifiers for immune sequencing clone quantification. TCRdb reprocessed the PCR reads with MiXCR, giving one entry per CDR3 protein. The data show 40,000 to 45,000 distinct CDR3 sequences, about 19% seen once. The CDR3 extends over 13 amino acids. Trimming removed 5 bases from V and 1 base from J; junction bases left unmatched: 2. CDR1 and CDR2 from the germline V gene are GTSNPN and SVGIG (reference sequence). This chain connects TRBV30 to TRBJ2-1, with 7 bases fitting TRBD2. Sequencing used naive CD8+ T cells from blood, with Jurkat cell RNA spiked in. Subset reported: FACS-sorted CD8+CD4-CCR7+CD45RA+ naive T cells. This receptor was taken from a human donor in good health. Some libraries in this study had Jurkat cell RNA spiked in. The CDR3, as DNA: TGTGCCTGGGGGACTAAATCCTACAATGAGCAGTTCTTC. Residues: CAWGTKSYNEQFF.